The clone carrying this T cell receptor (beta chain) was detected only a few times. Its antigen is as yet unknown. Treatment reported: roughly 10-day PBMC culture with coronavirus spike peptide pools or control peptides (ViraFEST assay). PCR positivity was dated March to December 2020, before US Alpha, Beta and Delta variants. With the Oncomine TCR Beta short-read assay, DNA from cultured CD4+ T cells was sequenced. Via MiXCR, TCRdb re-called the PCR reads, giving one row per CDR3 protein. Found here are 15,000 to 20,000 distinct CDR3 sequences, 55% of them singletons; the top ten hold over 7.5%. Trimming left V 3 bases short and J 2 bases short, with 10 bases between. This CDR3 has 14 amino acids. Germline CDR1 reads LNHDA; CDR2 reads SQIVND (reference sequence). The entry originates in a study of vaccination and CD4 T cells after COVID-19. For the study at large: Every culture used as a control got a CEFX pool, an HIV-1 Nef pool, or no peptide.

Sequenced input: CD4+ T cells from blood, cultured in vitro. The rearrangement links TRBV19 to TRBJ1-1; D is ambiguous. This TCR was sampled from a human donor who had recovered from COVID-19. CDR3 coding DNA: TGTGCCAGTAGTATCCAGGCCCTAAACACTGAAGCTTTCTTT. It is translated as CASSIQALNTEAFF.